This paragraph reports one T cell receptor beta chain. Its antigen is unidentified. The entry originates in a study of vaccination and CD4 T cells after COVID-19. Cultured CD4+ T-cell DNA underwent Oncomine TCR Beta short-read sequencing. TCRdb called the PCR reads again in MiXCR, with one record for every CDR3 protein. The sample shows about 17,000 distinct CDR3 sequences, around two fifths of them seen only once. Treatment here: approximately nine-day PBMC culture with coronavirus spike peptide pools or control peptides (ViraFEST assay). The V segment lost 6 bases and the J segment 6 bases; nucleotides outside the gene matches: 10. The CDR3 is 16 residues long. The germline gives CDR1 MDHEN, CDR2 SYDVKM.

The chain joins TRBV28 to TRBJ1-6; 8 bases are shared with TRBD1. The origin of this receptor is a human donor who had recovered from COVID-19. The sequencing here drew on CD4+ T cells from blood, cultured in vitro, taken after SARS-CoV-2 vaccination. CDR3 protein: CASSQLLRGLNSPLHF. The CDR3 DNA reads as TGTGCCAGCAGCCAATTGCTCAGGGGGCTTAATTCACCCCTCCACTTT.